This TCR beta chain was recovered during a study of immune evolution from preneoplasia to lung adenocarcinoma. The germline CDR1 and CDR2 sequences are SQVTM and ANQGSEA. After removal of 0 bases from V and 4 bases from J, the junction contained 11 bases not matched to a gene. The CDR3 is 17 amino acids. Some clones are missing from TCRdb's copy, which holds only in-frame ones; the method was immunoSEQ multiplex PCR. The table records about 21,000 clones, about 71% of them present only once. The V and J genes are TRBV29-1 and TRBJ2-7; 11 bases are shared with TRBD2. Sequencing input: FFPE invasive lung adenocarcinoma tissue. The sequence was obtained from a person aged 55 to 70 with lung adenocarcinoma. The CDR3: CSVEEGTSGGGAYEQYF. Here the CDR3 DNA reads TGCAGCGTTGAAGAGGGGACTAGCGGCGGTGGGGCATACGAGCAGTACTTC.